This T cell receptor (beta chain) derives from a study of cytomegalovirus exposure and HLA in healthy donors. General study findings and limits: An analysis that was carried out later associated 16,951 TCR beta sequences with HLA alleles at 0.05 false discovery rate.

A note on this clone: The antigen remains undetermined.

Germline CDR1 reads SGHNT; CDR2 reads YYREEE (reference sequence). V lost 0 bases and J lost 10; bases outside the gene matches: 7. The CDR3 is 15 residues long. The PCR employed 60 Vbeta primers together with 13 Jbeta primers. Sequencing used immunoSEQ multiplex PCR; TCRdb keeps in-frame clones, though not all of them. The table includes 140,000 or so clones, around 86% detected once. Material for sequencing was PBMCs. This TCR was sampled from a female donor in good health and CMV-seronegative. The chain joins TRBV5-4 to TRBJ2-1; TRBD2 agrees at 10 bases. CDR3 nucleotides: TGTGCCAGCAGCTTGGGAACTAGCGGGACGGGGGAGCAGTTCTTC. It is translated as CASSLGTSGTGEQFF.